This is a list of T cell receptor beta chains from one sample in a study of shared clonotypes between healthy human individuals. Generated by immunoSEQ multiplex PCR, the TCRdb table keeps only in-frame clones and is missing some. The data show 850,000 to 1,100,000 clones, approximately 75% seen once. Specimen: memory CD4+ T cells from PBMCs. Source of these receptors: a man between 18 and 29 years old in good health. Some clones in this sample may be carry-over from other donors' samples. Each CDR3 is given with its conserved first and last residue. The D gene is left open where the match is weak.

v_call: TRBV2
d_call: -
j_call: TRBJ1-1
cdr3_aa: CASSAYLPGETEAFF

v_call: TRBV2
d_call: -
j_call: TRBJ1-2
cdr3_aa: CASSEPSYGYTF

v_call: TRBV28
d_call: -
j_call: TRBJ2-5
cdr3_aa: CASSLVQGNLRETQYF

v_call: TRBV5-1
d_call: -
j_call: TRBJ2-1
cdr3_aa: CASSRDSTGHEQFF

v_call: TRBV7-9
d_call: TRBD2
j_call: TRBJ2-3
cdr3_aa: CASSLERDGVTQYF

v_call: TRBV5-1
d_call: -
j_call: TRBJ2-3
cdr3_aa: CASSLAQNTDTQYF

v_call: TRBV5-1
d_call: TRBD2
j_call: TRBJ2-3
cdr3_aa: CASSFSGPGTDTQYF

v_call: TRBV5-1
d_call: TRBD2
j_call: TRBJ2-3
cdr3_aa: CASSLTSGTDTQYF

v_call: TRBV9
d_call: -
j_call: TRBJ2-1
cdr3_aa: CASSVTVSPSYNEQFF

v_call: TRBV28
d_call: -
j_call: TRBJ1-3
cdr3_aa: CASSETDHSGNTIYF

v_call: TRBV10-3
d_call: -
j_call: TRBJ2-1
cdr3_aa: CAISESNGGLGHGQFF

v_call: TRBV7-9
d_call: TRBD1
j_call: TRBJ1-2
cdr3_aa: CASSPQGLYGYTF

v_call: TRBV7-3
d_call: -
j_call: TRBJ2-3
cdr3_aa: CASSLGRRAADTQYF

v_call: TRBV2
d_call: -
j_call: TRBJ2-5
cdr3_aa: CASSLQGGETQYF

v_call: TRBV29-1
d_call: TRBD1
j_call: TRBJ2-4
cdr3_aa: CSVVLQGLIAKNIQYF

v_call: TRBV9
d_call: TRBD2
j_call: TRBJ2-2
cdr3_aa: CASSVDSGSLGGELFF

v_call: TRBV6-1
d_call: -
j_call: TRBJ2-2
cdr3_aa: CASKAVGNTGELFF

v_call: TRBV18
d_call: -
j_call: TRBJ1-5
cdr3_aa: CASSPTRQAYSNQPQHF

v_call: TRBV7-9
d_call: -
j_call: TRBJ1-5
cdr3_aa: CASSLQGNNQPQHF

v_call: TRBV5-1
d_call: -
j_call: TRBJ2-5
cdr3_aa: CASSLEGLKETQYF

v_call: TRBV19
d_call: TRBD2
j_call: TRBJ2-7
cdr3_aa: CASRHTSGSYYEQYF

v_call: TRBV20-1
d_call: -
j_call: TRBJ2-7
cdr3_aa: CSGQEQYF

v_call: TRBV28
d_call: -
j_call: TRBJ1-2
cdr3_aa: CASSFWGAVSGYTF

v_call: TRBV5-1
d_call: -
j_call: TRBJ1-4
cdr3_aa: CASSLGGQRSEKLFF

v_call: TRBV5-6
d_call: -
j_call: TRBJ1-2
cdr3_aa: CASSYPGVRGGYTF

v_call: TRBV5-1
d_call: TRBD1
j_call: TRBJ1-1
cdr3_aa: CASSLGPGQGEAFF

v_call: TRBV5-1
d_call: -
j_call: TRBJ1-1
cdr3_aa: CASSLVATGGTEAFF

v_call: TRBV6-5
d_call: -
j_call: TRBJ1-5
cdr3_aa: CASSYQRGQPQHF

v_call: TRBV7-2
d_call: -
j_call: TRBJ2-5
cdr3_aa: CASSLIAARAQQTQYF

v_call: TRBV30
d_call: TRBD2
j_call: -
cdr3_aa: CAWSVWVGRSYEQYF

v_call: TRBV25-1
d_call: -
j_call: TRBJ2-6
cdr3_aa: CASKFSEANVLTF

v_call: TRBV11-2
d_call: -
j_call: TRBJ2-5
cdr3_aa: CASSPGQFGLGQETQYF

v_call: TRBV6-5
d_call: -
j_call: TRBJ1-1
cdr3_aa: CASSYSGSMNTEAFF

v_call: TRBV7-2
d_call: TRBD1
j_call: TRBJ1-2
cdr3_aa: CASSTRQGTSYGYTF

v_call: TRBV5-1
d_call: -
j_call: TRBJ2-2
cdr3_aa: CASSPRDSNTGELFF

v_call: TRBV5-4
d_call: TRBD1
j_call: TRBJ2-7
cdr3_aa: CASTAGTGDKGQYF

v_call: TRBV2
d_call: TRBD1
j_call: TRBJ1-2
cdr3_aa: CASRFTGGADYGYTF

v_call: TRBV19
d_call: TRBD1
j_call: TRBJ2-7
cdr3_aa: CASSSTGGAYEQYF

v_call: TRBV11-2
d_call: -
j_call: TRBJ2-3
cdr3_aa: CASSPTSGTDTQYF

v_call: TRBV4-1
d_call: -
j_call: TRBJ1-1
cdr3_aa: CASSQGRENTEAFF

v_call: TRBV9
d_call: TRBD2
j_call: TRBJ2-3
cdr3_aa: CASSVGTTSTDTQYF

v_call: TRBV10-3
d_call: TRBD2
j_call: TRBJ2-7
cdr3_aa: CATNVAGGGKQYF

v_call: TRBV11-2
d_call: -
j_call: TRBJ2-5
cdr3_aa: CASSLDPGRGMTQYF

v_call: TRBV5-1
d_call: TRBD2
j_call: TRBJ2-1
cdr3_aa: CASSLVLAGSNEQFF

v_call: TRBV28
d_call: -
j_call: TRBJ1-5
cdr3_aa: CASSKSGQPQHF

v_call: TRBV28
d_call: TRBD1
j_call: TRBJ1-4
cdr3_aa: CASSWAGQLEKLFF

v_call: TRBV9
d_call: TRBD2
j_call: TRBJ2-1
cdr3_aa: CASSVDPAGGYNEQFF

v_call: TRBV27
d_call: TRBD2
j_call: TRBJ2-5
cdr3_aa: CASSLRGSGRIETQYF

v_call: TRBV2
d_call: -
j_call: TRBJ2-5
cdr3_aa: CASSRTEETQYF

v_call: TRBV4-1
d_call: -
j_call: TRBJ2-2
cdr3_aa: CASSGHQGMAGELFF